This T cell receptor (beta chain) was identified in a study of beta chain features in type 1 diabetes. General study findings and limits: For Type 1 diabetes patients, all four CD4+ subsets carried TCRB CDR3s that were moderately but significantly shorter. cDNA sequencing could over-represent cells with high TCR expression.

V was clipped by 4 bases and J by 1 base; unmatched bases: 9. CDR3 length equals 16 residues. Germline V gene sequence: CDR1 SGHRS, CDR2 YFSETQ. For this clone: What it binds is not known.

Since all of the isolated RNA was reverse transcribed, expressed TCRB transcripts were what got sequenced. Profiling relied on immunoSEQ multiplex PCR, and the TCRdb table lists in-frame clones only, not all of them. The table lists fewer than 350,000 clones, 15% of them singletons. The specimen sequenced was naive CD4+ T cells from blood. This sequence originates from a young man with type 1 diabetes. The chain links TRBV5-1 to TRBJ2-7; 9 nucleotides line up with TRBD2. The CDR3 DNA reads as TGCGCCAGCAGCCCAATAGCGGGGGCCTTATCCTACGAGCAGTACTTC. This codes for CASSPIAGALSYEQYF. The variable domain in full, completed from reference TRBV5-1 and TRBJ2-7, reads KAGVTQTPRYLIKTRGQQVTLSCSPISGHRSVSWYQQTPGQGLQFLFEYFSETQRNKGNFPGRFSGRQFSNSRSEMNVSTLELGDSALYLCASSPIAGALSYEQYFGPGTRLTVT.